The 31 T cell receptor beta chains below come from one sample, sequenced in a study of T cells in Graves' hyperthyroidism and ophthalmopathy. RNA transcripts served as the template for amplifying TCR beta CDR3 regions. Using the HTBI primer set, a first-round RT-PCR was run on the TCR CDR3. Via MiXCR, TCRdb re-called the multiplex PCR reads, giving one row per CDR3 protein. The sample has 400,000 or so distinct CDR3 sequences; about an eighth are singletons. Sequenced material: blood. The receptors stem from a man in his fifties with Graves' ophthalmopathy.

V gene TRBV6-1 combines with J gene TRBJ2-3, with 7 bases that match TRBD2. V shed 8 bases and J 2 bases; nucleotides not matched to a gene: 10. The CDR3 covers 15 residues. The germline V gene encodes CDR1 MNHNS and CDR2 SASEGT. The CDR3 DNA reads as TGTGCCAGCCGAAAATTAGCGGGCCTCACAGATACGCAGTATTTT. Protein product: CASRKLAGLTDTQYF.

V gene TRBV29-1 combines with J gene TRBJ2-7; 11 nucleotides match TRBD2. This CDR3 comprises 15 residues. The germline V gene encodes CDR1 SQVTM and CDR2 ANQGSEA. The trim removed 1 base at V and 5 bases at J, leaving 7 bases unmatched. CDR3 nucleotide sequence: TGCAGCGTTGAAGTGGGGACTAGCGGCCCTGACGAGCAGTACTTC. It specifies CSVEVGTSGPDEQYF.

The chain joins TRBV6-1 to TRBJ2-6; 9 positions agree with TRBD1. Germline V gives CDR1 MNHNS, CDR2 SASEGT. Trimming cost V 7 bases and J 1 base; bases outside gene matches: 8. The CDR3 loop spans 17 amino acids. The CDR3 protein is CASIKDRGHSGANVLTF. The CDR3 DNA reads TGTGCCAGCATTAAGGACAGGGGACATTCTGGGGCCAACGTCCTGACTTTC.

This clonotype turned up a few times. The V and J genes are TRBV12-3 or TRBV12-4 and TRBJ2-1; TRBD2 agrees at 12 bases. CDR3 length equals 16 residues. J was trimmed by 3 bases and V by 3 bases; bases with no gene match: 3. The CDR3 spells CASSLRTSGVYNEQFF. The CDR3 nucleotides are TGTGCCAGCAGTTTGCGGACTAGCGGGGTCTACAATGAGCAGTTCTTC.

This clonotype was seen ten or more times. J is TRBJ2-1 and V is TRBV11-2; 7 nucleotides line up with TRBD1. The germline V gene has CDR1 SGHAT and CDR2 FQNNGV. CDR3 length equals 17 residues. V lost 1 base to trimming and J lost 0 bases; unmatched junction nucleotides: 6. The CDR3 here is CASSLAVGQSSYNEQFF. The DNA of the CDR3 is TGTGCCAGCAGCTTAGCTGTGGGACAGAGCTCCTACAATGAGCAGTTCTTC.

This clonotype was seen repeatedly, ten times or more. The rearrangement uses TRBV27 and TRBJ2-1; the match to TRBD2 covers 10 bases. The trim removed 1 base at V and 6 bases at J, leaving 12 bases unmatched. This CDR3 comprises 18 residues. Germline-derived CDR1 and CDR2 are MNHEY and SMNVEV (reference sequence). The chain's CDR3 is CASSLWGASGSLSNEQFF. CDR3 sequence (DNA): TGTGCCAGCAGTTTATGGGGGGCTAGCGGGAGCTTGAGCAATGAGCAGTTCTTC.

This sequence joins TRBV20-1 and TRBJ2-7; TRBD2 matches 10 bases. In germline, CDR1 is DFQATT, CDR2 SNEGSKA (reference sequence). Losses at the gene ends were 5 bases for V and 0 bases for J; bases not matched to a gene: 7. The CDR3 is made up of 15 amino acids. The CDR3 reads CSASGLAVSSYEQYF. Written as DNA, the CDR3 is TGCAGTGCTTCCGGACTAGCGGTGAGCTCCTACGAGCAGTACTTC.

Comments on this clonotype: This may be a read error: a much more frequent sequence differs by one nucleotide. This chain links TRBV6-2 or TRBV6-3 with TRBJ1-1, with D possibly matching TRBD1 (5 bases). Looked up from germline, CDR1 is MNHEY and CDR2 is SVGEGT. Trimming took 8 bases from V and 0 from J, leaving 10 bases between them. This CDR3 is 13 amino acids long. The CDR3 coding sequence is TGTGCCAGCGGGGGTTTGGTGAACACTGAAGCTTTCTTT. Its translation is CASGGLVNTEAFF.

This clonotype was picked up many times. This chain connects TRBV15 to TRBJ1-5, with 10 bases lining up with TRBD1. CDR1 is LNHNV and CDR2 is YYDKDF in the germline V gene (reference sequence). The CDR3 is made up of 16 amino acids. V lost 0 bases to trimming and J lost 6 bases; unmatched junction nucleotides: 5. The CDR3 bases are TGTGCCACCAGCAGAGACGCGACAGGGGGCGTTCAGCCCCAGCATTTT. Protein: CATSRDATGGVQPQHF.

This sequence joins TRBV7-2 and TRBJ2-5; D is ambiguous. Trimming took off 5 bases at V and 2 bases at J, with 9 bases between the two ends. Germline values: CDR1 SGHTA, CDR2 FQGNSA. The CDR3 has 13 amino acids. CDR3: CASSRSPQETQYF. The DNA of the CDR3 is TGTGCCAGCAGCCGCTCACCGCAAGAGACCCAGTACTTC.

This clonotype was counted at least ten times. CDR3 in DNA: TGTGCCAGCATAGTGAACAGGGGGAACGAGCAGTACTTC. This codes for CASIVNRGNEQYF. The chain is built from TRBV6-1 and TRBJ2-7; TRBD1 aligns across 8 bases. This CDR3 has 13 residues. J was trimmed by 5 bases and V by 7 bases; bases with no gene match: 7. The V gene's germline CDR1 is MNHNS and CDR2 SASEGT.

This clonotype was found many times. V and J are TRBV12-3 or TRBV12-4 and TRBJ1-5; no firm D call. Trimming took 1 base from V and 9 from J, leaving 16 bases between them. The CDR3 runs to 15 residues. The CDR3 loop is CASSLGWGSRPPQHF. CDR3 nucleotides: TGTGCCAGCAGTTTAGGGTGGGGAAGCAGGCCGCCCCAGCATTTT.

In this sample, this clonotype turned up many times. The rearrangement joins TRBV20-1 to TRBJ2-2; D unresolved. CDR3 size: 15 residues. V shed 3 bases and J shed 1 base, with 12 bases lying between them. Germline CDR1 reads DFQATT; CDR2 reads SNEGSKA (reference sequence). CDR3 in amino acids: CSARGELRNTGELFF. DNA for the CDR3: TGCAGTGCTAGGGGCGAACTAAGGAACACCGGGGAGCTGTTTTTT.

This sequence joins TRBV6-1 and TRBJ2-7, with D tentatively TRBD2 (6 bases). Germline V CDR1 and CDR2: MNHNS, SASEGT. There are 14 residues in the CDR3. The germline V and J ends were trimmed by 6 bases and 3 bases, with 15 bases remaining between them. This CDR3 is CASRSGGIDYEQYF. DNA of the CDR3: TGTGCCAGCAGGTCTGGGGGGATTGACTACGAGCAGTACTTC.

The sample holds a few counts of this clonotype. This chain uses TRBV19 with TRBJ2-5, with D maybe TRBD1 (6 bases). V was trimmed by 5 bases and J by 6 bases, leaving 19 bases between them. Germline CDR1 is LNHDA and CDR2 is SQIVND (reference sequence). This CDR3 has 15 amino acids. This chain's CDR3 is CASSARRSGVQTQYF. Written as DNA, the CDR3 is TGTGCCAGTAGTGCGAGAAGGTCAGGGGTGCAGACCCAGTACTTC.

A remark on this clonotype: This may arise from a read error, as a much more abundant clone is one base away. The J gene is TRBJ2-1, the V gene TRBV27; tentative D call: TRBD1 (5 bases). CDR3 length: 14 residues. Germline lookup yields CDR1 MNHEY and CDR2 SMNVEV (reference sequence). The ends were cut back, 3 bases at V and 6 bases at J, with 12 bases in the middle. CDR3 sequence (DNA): TGTGCCAGCAGTTTGGATGGGGCTTTCAATGAGCAGTTCTTC. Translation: CASSLDGAFNEQFF.

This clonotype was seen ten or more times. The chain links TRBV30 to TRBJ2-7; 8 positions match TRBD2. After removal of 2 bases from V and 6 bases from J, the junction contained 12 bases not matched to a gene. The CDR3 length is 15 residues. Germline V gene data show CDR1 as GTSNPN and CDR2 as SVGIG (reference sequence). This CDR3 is CAWSRTSGEISEQYF. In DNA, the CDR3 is TGTGCCTGGAGTAGAACTAGCGGAGAGATTTCCGAGCAGTACTTC.

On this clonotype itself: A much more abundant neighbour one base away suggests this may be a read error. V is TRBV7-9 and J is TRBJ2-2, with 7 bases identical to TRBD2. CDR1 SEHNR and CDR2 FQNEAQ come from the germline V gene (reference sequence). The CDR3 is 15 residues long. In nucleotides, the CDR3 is TGTGCCAGCATTAGCCTAGCGGCGAACACCGGGGAGCTGCTTTTT. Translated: CASISLAANTGELLF.

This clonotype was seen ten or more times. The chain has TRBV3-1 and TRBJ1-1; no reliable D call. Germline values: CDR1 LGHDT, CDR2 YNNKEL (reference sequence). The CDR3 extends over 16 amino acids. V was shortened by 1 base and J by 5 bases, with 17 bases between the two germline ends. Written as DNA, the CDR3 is TGTGCCAGCAGCCAAGGAGCGTCGGCCCCCAAGACTGAAGCTTTCTTT. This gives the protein CASSQGASAPKTEAFF.

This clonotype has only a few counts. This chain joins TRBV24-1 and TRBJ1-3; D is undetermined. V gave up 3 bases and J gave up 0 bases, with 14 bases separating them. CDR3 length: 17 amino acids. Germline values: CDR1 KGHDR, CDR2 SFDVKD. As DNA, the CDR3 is TGTGCCACCAGTGATGCCACCTGGAAAGGCTCTGGAAACACCATATATTTT. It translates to CATSDATWKGSGNTIYF.

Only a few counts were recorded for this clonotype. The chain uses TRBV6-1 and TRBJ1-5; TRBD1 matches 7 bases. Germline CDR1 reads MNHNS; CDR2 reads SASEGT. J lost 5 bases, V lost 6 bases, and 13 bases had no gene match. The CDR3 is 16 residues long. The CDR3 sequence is CASRLSRQGTDQPQHF. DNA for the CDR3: TGTGCCAGCAGACTAAGCCGACAGGGTACGGATCAGCCCCAGCATTTT.

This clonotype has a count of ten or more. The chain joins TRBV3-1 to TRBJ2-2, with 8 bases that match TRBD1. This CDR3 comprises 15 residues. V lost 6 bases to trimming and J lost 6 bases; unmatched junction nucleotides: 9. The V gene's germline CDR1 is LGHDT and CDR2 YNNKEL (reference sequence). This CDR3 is CASRDDRGRSGELFF. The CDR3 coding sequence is TGTGCCAGCAGGGACGACAGGGGCCGATCCGGGGAGCTGTTTTTT.

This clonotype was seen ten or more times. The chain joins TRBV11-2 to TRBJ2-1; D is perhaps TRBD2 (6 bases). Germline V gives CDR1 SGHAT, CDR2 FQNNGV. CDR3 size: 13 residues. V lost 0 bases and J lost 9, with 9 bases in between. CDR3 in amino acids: CASSLDRRGEQFF. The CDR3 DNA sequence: TGTGCCAGCAGCTTAGATCGGCGGGGTGAGCAGTTCTTC. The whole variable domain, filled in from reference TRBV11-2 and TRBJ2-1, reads EAGVAQSPRYKIIEKRQSVAFWCNPISGHATLYWYQQILGQGPKLLIQFQNNGVVDDSQLPKDRFSAERLKGVDSTLKIQPAKLEDSAVYLCASSLDRRGEQFFGPGTRLTVL.

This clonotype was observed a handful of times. In DNA, the CDR3 is TGTGCCAGCACGGCCGGGGAAAAACTGTTTTTT. Translated: CASTAGEKLFF. V gene TRBV3-1 combines with J gene TRBJ1-4; D is unclear. The CDR3 has 11 amino acids. In germline, CDR1 is LGHDT, CDR2 YNNKEL (reference sequence). V was pared by 7 bases and J by 8 bases, with 8 bases between.

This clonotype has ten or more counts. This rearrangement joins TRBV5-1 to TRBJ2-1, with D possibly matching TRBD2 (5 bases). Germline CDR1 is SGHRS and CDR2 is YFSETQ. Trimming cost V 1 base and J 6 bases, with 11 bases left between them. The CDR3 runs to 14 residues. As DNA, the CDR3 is TGCGCCAGCAGCTTGACTAGTACCGCCAATGAGCAGTTCTTC. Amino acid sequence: CASSLTSTANEQFF.

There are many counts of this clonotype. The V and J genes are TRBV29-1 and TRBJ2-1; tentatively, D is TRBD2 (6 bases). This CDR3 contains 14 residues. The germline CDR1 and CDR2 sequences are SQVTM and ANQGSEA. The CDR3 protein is CRAAAGRSYNEQFF. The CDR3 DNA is TGCAGAGCGGCGGCGGGGCGCTCCTACAATGAGCAGTTCTTC.

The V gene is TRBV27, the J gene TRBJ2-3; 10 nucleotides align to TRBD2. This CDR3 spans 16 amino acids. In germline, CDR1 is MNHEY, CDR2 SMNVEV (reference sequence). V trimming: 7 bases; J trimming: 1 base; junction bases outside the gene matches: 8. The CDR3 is CASTPTAGGGTDTQYF. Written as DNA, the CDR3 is TGTGCCAGCACTCCGACAGCGGGAGGGGGCACAGATACGCAGTATTTT.

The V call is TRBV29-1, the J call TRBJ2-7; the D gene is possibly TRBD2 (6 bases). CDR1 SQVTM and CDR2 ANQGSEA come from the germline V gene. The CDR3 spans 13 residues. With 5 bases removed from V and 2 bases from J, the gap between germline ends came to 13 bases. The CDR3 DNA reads TGCAGCGTTTTCCAGGGAGGAACCTACGAGCAGTACTTC. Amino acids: CSVFQGGTYEQYF.

The CDR3 spells CASSILPPSGGEQFF. CDR3 DNA: TGTGCCAGTAGTATACTCCCTCCTAGCGGAGGGGAGCAGTTCTTC. The chain employs TRBV19 and TRBJ2-1; 7 bases agree with TRBD2. The CDR3 extends over 15 amino acids. V lost 2 bases and J lost 10; bases outside the gene matches: 11. Germline V gene lookup returns CDR1 LNHDA and CDR2 SQIVND (reference sequence).

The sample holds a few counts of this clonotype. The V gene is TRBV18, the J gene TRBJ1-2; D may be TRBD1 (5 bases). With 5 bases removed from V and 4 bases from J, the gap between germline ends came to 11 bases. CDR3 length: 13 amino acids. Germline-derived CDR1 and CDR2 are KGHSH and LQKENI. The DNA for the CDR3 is TGTGCCAGCTCAGAGGGGATAGGCTATGGCTACACCTTC. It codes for CASSEGIGYGYTF.

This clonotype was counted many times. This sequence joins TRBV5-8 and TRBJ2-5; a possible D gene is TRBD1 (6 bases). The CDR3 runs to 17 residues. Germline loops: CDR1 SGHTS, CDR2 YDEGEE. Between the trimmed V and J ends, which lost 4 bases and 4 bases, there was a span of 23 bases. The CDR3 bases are TGTGCCAGCAGCACACGACCCAGTACAGGGAACAGAGAGACCCAGTACTTC. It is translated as CASSTRPSTGNRETQYF. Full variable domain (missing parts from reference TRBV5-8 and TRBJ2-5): EAGVTQSPTHLIKTRGQQATLRCSPISGHTSVYWYQQALGLGLQFLLWYDEGEERNRGNFPPRFSGRQFPNYSSELNVNALELEDSALYLCASSTRPSTGNRETQYFGPGTRLLVL.